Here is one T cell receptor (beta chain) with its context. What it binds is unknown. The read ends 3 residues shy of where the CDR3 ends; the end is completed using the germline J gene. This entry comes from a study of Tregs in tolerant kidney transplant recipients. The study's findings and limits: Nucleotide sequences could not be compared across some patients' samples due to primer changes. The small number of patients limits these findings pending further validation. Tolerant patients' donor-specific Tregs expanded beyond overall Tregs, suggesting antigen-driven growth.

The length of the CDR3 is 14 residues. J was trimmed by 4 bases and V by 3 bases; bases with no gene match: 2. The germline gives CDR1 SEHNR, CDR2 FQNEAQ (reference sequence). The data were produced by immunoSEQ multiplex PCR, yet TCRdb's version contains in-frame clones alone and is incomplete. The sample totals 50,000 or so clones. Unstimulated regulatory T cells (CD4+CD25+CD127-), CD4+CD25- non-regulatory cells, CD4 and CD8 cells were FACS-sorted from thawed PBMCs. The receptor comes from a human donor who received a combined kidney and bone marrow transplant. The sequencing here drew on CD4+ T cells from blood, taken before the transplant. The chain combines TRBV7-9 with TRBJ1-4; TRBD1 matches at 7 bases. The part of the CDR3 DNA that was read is TGTGCCAGCAGCTTGGGGGACAGTAATGAAAAA. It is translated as CASSLGDSNEK. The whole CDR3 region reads CASSLGDSNEKLFF.